The entry below describes one T cell receptor beta chain. This may stem from a read error, because a much larger clone lies one nucleotide away. Genomic DNA served as template for TCR beta VDJ and CDR3 profiling. Each CDR3 protein gets one entry after TCRdb re-called the reads with MiXCR. The sample holds more than 150,000 distinct CDR3 sequences; approximately 48% are singletons and the top ten take about an eighth. In patients chosen for sequencing, flow cytometry had shown CD8+CD57+ cell expansion. The source of the sample is a study of CD8+CD57+ T cells in acquired aplastic anemia. This CDR3 region has 14 residues. Between the trimmed V and J ends, which lost 5 bases and 2 bases, there was a span of 14 bases. Looked up from germline, CDR1 is SGDLS and CDR2 is YYNGEE.

This chain uses TRBV9 with TRBJ2-7, with D maybe TRBD2 (6 bases). This TCR was recovered from a human donor with aplastic anemia. Sequenced material: sorted CD4+, CD8+, or CD8+CD57+ T cells (not recorded which) from PBMCs. In DNA, the CDR3 is TGTGCCAGCAGGCCAGCGGCGGGGACCTACGAGCAGTACTTC. Its translation: CASRPAAGTYEQYF. Based on the CDR3 plus reference TRBV9 and TRBJ2-7, the full variable domain is DSGVTQTPKHLITATGQRVTLRCSPRSGDLSVYWYQQSLDQGLQFLIQYYNGEERAKGNILERFSAQQFPDLHSELNLSSLELGDSALYFCASRPAAGTYEQYFGPGTRLTVT.